One and the same sample provided the 7 T cell receptor beta chains below, sequenced in a study of blood T cell repertoires in COVID-19. Sequencing was performed with immunoSEQ multiplex PCR; in TCRdb, only in-frame clones are kept and a portion is missing. The table shows 90,000 or so clones, with about two thirds occurring only once. The sequenced material came from peripheral blood. These receptors came from an elderly woman with acute or convalescent COVID-19.

The V and J genes are TRBV7-2 and TRBJ2-1, with D perhaps TRBD2 (6 bases). In germline, CDR1 is SGHTA, CDR2 FQGNSA. V was cut by 3 bases and J by 10 bases, with 13 bases left in between. The CDR3 is made up of 13 amino acids. The CDR3 DNA sequence: TGTGCCAGCAGCTTGACACCGACTAGGGAGCAGTTCTTC. Translation: CASSLTPTREQFF. Full variable domain (outside the CDR3, taken from reference TRBV7-2 and TRBJ2-1): GAGVSQSPSNKVTEKGKDVELRCDPISGHTALYWYRQSLGQGLEFLIYFQGNSAPDKSGLPSDRFSAERTGGSVSTLTIQRTQQEDSAVYLCASSLTPTREQFFGPGTRLTVL.

This rearrangement joins TRBV19 to TRBJ1-1; 7 bases map to TRBD1. The CDR3 spans 14 residues. From germline, CDR1 is LNHDA and CDR2 SQIVND (reference sequence). Unmatched junction bases numbered 8, after V lost 5 bases and J lost 5 bases. The CDR3 loop is CASSFAGGPTEAFF. The CDR3 DNA is TGTGCCAGTAGTTTCGCAGGGGGTCCAACTGAAGCTTTCTTT. Drawing the rest from reference TRBV19 and TRBJ1-1, the complete variable domain is DGGITQSPKYLFRKEGQNVTLSCEQNLNHDAMYWYRQDPGQGLRLIYYSQIVNDFQKGDIAEGYSVSREKKESFPLTVTSAQKNPTAFYLCASSFAGGPTEAFFGQGTRLTVV.

The chain carries TRBV5-1 and TRBJ2-2; D is unresolved. The CDR3 sequence is 15 residues long. Between the trimmed V and J ends, which lost 0 bases and 4 bases, there was a span of 10 bases. Germline-derived CDR1 and CDR2 are SGHRS and YFSETQ. CDR3 in amino acids: CASSLGVAGTGELFF. In nucleotides, the CDR3 is TGCGCCAGCAGCTTGGGCGTAGCCGGCACCGGGGAGCTGTTTTTT.

This chain links TRBV14 with TRBJ1-2; no reliable D call. This CDR3 spans 13 amino acids. V lost 5 bases and J 1 base, leaving 8 bases between the germline ends. Germline values: CDR1 SGHDN, CDR2 FVKESK. CDR3: CASSAGYNYGYTF. CDR3 DNA: TGTGCCAGCAGCGCGGGATATAACTATGGCTACACCTTC.

The chain joins TRBV7-2 to TRBJ1-5; no clear D. Trimming cost V 3 bases and J 5 bases, with 11 bases left between them. In germline, CDR1 is SGHTA, CDR2 FQGNSA. The CDR3 loop spans 14 amino acids. The CDR3 DNA reads TGTGCCAGCAGCTTGACCAGAGAGGATCAGCCCCAGCATTTT. This gives the protein CASSLTREDQPQHF.

This chain uses TRBV25-1 with TRBJ1-1; D perhaps matches TRBD1 (5 bases). V shed 4 bases and J shed 3 bases, with 15 bases lying between them. CDR3 size: 15 residues. Germline CDR1 reads MGHDK; CDR2 reads SYGVNS. CDR3 sequence reads: CASSGSRTGDTEAFF. CDR3 nucleotides: TGTGCCAGCAGTGGATCCCGGACGGGGGACACTGAAGCTTTCTTT. The complete variable domain, with remaining parts taken from reference TRBV25-1 and TRBJ1-1, reads EADIYQTPRYLVIGTGKKITLECSQTMGHDKMYWYQQDPGMELHLIHYSYGVNSTEKGDLSSESTVSRIRTEHFPLTLESARPSHTSQYLCASSGSRTGDTEAFFGQGTRLTVV.

This clone was seen a few times. The rearrangement links TRBV4-3 to TRBJ1-2; D is ambiguous. Germline CDR1 and CDR2: LGHNA and YSLEER. V lost 0 bases to trimming and J lost 7 bases, with 15 bases between them. The CDR3 consists of 15 residues. The CDR3 nucleotides read TGCGCCAGCAGCCAAGATAGCGGAGGGTTTAGTGGCTACACCTTC. Protein sequence: CASSQDSGGFSGYTF.